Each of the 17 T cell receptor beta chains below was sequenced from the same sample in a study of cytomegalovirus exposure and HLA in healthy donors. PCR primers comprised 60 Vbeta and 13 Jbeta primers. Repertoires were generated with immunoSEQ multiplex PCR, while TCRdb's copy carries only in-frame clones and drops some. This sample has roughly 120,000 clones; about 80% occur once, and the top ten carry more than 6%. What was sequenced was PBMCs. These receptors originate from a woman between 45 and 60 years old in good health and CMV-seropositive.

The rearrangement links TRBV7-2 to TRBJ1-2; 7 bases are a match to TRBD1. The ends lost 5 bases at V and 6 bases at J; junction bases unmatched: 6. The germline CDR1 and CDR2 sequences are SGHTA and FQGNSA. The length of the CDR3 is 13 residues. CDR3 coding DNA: TGTGCCAGCAGCCTAGACAGGGAGAATGGCTACACCTTC. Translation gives CASSLDRENGYTF.

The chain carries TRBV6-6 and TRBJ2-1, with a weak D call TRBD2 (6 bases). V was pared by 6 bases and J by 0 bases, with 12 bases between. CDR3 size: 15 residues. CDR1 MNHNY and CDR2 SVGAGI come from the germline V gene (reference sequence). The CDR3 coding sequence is TGTGCCAGCAGCCGGGACTCCAGCTCCTACAATGAGCAGTTCTTC. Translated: CASSRDSSSYNEQFF.

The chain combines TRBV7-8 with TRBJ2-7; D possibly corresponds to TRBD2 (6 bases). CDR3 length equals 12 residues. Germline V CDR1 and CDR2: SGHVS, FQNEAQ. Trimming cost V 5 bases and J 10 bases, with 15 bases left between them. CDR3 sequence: CASSPDRDLQYF. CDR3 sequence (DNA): TGTGCCAGCAGCCCAGACCGGGACTTACAGTACTTC.

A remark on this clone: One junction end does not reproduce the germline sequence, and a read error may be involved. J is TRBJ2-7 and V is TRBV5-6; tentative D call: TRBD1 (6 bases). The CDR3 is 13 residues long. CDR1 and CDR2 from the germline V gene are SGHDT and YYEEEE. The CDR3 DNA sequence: TGTGACAGCAGCGAGGGACAAGGCTACGAGCAGTACTTC. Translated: CDSSEGQGYEQYF. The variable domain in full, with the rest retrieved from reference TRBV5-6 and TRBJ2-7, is DAGVTQSPTHLIKTRGQQVTLRCSPKSGHDTVSWYQQALGQGPQFIFQYYEEEERQRGNFPDRFSGHQFPNYSSELNVNALLLGDSALYLCDSSEGQGYEQYFGPGTRLTVT.

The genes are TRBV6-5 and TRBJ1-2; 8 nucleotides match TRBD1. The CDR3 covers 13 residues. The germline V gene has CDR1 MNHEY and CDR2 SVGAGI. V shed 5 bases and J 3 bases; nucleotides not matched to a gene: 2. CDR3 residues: CASSMDRDYGYTF. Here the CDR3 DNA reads TGTGCCAGCAGTATGGACAGGGACTATGGCTACACCTTC.

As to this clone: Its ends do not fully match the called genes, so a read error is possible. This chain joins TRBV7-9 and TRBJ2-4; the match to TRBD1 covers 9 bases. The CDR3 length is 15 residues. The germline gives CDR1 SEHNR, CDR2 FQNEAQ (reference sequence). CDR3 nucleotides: TGTGCCAGCAGCATAGGGACAGGGACCAAAAACAGTCAGTACTTC. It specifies CASSIGTGTKNSQYF.

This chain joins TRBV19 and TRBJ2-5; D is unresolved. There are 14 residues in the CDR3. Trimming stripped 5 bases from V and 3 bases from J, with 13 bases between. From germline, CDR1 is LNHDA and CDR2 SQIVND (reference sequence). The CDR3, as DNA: TGTGCCAGTAGTTCCAGAGCGAGTGAAGAGACCCAGTACTTC. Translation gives CASSSRASEETQYF.

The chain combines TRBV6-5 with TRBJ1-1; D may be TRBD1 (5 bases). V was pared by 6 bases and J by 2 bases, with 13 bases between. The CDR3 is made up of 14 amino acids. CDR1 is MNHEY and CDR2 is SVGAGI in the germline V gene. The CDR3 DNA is TGTGCCAGCAGCCTGGGGAGGGACAACACTGAAGCTTTCTTT. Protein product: CASSLGRDNTEAFF.

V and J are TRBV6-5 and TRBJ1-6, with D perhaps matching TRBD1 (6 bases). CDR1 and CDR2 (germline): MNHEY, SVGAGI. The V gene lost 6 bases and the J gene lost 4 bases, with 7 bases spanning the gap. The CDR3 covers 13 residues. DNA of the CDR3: TGTGCCAGCAGAACAGGGTATAATTCACCCCTCCACTTT. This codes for CASRTGYNSPLHF.

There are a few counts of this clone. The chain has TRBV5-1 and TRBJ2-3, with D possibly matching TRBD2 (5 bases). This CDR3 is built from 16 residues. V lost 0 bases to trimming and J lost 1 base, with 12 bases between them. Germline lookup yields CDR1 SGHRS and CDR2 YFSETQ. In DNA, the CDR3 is TGCGCCAGCAGCTTGGCCGAGTCGCGGGGCACAGATACGCAGTATTTT. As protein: CASSLAESRGTDTQYF.

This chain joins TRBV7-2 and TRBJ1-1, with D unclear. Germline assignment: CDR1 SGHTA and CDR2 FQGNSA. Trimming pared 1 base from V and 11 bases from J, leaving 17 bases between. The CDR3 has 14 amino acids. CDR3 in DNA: TGTGCCAGCAGCTTAGGACTACAAAGTATGACGGCTTTCTTT. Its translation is CASSLGLQSMTAFF.

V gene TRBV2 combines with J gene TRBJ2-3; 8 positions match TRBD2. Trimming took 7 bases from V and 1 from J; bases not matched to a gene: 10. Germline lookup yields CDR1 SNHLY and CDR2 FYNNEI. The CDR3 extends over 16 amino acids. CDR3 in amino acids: CASKRERGMGTDTQYF. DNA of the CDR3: TGTGCCAGCAAGCGGGAGCGGGGTATGGGCACAGATACGCAGTATTTT. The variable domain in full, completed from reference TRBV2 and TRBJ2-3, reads EPEVTQTPSHQVTQMGQEVILRCVPISNHLYFYWYRQILGQKVEFLVSFYNNEISEKSEIFDDQFSVERPDGSNFTLKIRSTKLEDSAMYFCASKRERGMGTDTQYFGPGTRLTVL.

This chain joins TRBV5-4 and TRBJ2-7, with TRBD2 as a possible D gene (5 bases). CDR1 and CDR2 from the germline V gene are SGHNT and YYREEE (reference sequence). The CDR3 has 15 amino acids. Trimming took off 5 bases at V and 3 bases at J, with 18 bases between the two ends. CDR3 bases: TGTGCCAGCAGGTCCATAGGCTCCCGGGACTACGAGCAGTACTTC. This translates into CASRSIGSRDYEQYF.

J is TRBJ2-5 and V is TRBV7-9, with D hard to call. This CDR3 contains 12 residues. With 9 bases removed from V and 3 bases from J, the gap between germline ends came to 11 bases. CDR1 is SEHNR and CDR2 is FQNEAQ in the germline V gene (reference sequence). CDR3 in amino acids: CASAGLEETQYF. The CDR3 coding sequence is TGTGCCAGTGCAGGTCTGGAAGAGACCCAGTACTTC.

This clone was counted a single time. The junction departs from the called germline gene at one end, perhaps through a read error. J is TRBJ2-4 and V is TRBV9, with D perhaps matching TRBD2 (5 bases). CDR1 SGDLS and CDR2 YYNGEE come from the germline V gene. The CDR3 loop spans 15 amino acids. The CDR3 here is CASSLAGLAKNSQYF. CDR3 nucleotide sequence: TGTGCCAGCAGCCTAGCCGGTCTAGCCAAAAACAGTCAGTACTTC.

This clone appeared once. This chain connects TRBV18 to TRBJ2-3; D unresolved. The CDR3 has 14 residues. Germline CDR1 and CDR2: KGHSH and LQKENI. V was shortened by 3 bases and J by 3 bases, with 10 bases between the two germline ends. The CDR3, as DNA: TGTGCCAGCTCACCGGAGATTTTGACAGATACGCAGTATTTT. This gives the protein CASSPEILTDTQYF.

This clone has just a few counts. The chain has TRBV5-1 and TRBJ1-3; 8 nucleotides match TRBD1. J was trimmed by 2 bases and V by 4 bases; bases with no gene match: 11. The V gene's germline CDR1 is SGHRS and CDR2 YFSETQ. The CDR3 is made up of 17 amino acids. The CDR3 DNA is TGCGCCAGCAGCGCTACGGGAACAGGGGGAACTGGAAACACCATATATTTT. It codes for CASSATGTGGTGNTIYF.